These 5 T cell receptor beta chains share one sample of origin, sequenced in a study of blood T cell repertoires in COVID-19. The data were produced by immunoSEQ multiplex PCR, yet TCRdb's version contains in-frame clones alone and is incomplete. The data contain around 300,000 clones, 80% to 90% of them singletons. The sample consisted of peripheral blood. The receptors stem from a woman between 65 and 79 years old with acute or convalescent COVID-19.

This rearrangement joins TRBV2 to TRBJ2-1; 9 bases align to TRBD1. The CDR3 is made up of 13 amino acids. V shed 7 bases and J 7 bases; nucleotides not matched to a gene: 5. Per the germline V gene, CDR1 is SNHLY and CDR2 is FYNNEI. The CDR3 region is CASTGTGRNEQFF. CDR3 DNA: TGTGCCAGCACCGGGACAGGGAGGAATGAGCAGTTCTTC. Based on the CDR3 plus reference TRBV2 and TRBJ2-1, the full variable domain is EPEVTQTPSHQVTQMGQEVILRCVPISNHLYFYWYRQILGQKVEFLVSFYNNEISEKSEIFDDQFSVERPDGSNFTLKIRSTKLEDSAMYFCASTGTGRNEQFFGPGTRLTVL.

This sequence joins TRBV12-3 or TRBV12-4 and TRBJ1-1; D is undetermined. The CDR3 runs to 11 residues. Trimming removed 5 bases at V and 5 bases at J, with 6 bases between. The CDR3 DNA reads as TGTGCCAGCAGTCACGGGACTGAAGCTTTCTTT. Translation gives CASSHGTEAFF.

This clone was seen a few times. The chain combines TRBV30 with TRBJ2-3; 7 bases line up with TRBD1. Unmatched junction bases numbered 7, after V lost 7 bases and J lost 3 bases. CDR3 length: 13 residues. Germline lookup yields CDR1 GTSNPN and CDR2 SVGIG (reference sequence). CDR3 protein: CAYRGALTDTQYF. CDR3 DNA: TGTGCCTACAGGGGAGCGTTAACAGATACGCAGTATTTT.

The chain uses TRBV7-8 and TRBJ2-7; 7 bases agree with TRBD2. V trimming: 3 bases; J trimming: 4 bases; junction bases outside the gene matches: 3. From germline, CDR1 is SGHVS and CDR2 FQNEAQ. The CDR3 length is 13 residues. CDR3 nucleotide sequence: TGTGCCAGCAGCTTTGGGAGGGGATACGAGCAGTACTTC. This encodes CASSFGRGYEQYF.

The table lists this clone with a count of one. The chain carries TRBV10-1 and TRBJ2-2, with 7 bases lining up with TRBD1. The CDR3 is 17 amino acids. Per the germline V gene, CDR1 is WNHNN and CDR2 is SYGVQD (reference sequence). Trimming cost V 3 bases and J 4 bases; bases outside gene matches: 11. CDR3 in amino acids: CASSDSARGYSTGELFF. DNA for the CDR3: TGCGCCAGCAGTGACTCGGCCAGGGGGTATAGCACCGGGGAGCTGTTTTTT.